This T cell receptor beta chain was sequenced during a study of T cell changes during pregnancy in multiple sclerosis. Some clones are missing from TCRdb's copy, which holds only in-frame ones; the method was immunoSEQ multiplex PCR. The repertoire holds 30,000 to 45,000 clones, with more than 90% as singletons. V lost 6 bases, J lost 0 bases, and 10 bases lay in between. The CDR3 covers 14 residues. Germline V gives CDR1 MNHEY, CDR2 SVGAGI. The sequencing used peripheral blood, collected before pregnancy. This TCR derives from a female donor with multiple sclerosis, enrolled in a pregnancy study. The genes are TRBV6-5 and TRBJ2-3; D perhaps matches TRBD1 (6 bases). The CDR3 DNA is TGTGCCAGCAGGTTGGGACATAGCACAGATACGCAGTATTTT. It encodes CASRLGHSTDTQYF.